These 22 T cell receptor beta chains originate from one sample sequenced in a study of shared clonotypes between healthy human individuals. TCRdb's table, derived via immunoSEQ multiplex PCR, lists solely in-frame clones and lacks some. The table shows 2 million to 3 million clones, with more than 80% occurring only once. Sequencing was done on a sample of naive CD4+ T cells sorted from blood. Subset defined: CD45RA+ positively selected. The receptors here all came from a man younger than 35 in good health.

This clone was seen a few times. This chain links TRBV11-2 with TRBJ1-1; 11 nucleotides align to TRBD1. Germline values: CDR1 SGHAT, CDR2 FQNNGV. V was clipped by 5 bases and J by 4 bases; unmatched bases: 3. CDR3 length: 14 residues. CDR3 protein: CASSGQGASTEAFF. The DNA for the CDR3 is TGTGCCAGCAGCGGACAGGGGGCGAGCACTGAAGCTTTCTTT.

This chain joins TRBV2 and TRBJ2-7; possible D gene TRBD1, 6 bases. Per germline, CDR1 SNHLY and CDR2 FYNNEI. The CDR3 length is 15 residues. V lost 5 bases to trimming and J lost 2 bases, with 16 bases between them. CDR3 coding DNA: TGTGCCAGCAGTTACTCCACAGGGCCCACCTACGAGCAGTACTTC. Translation: CASSYSTGPTYEQYF.

The chain uses TRBV5-1 and TRBJ1-4, with 7 bases that match TRBD1. J lost 0 bases, V lost 4 bases, and 3 bases had no gene match. CDR1 and CDR2 (germline): SGHRS, YFSETQ. This CDR3 spans 15 amino acids. Here the CDR3 DNA reads TGCGCCAGCAGCACCGGACAGGCAACTAATGAAAAACTGTTTTTT. Translation gives CASSTGQATNEKLFF.

About this clone itself: The sample carries other DNA sequences with the same CDR3. The chain is built from TRBV7-9 and TRBJ1-1, with 10 bases identical to TRBD1. The CDR3 has 15 amino acids. The trim removed 0 bases at V and 4 bases at J, leaving 2 bases unmatched. Germline CDR1 reads SEHNR; CDR2 reads FQNEAQ (reference sequence). CDR3 nucleotide sequence: TGTGCCAGCAGCTTAGCGGACAGGGGGGGCACTGAAGCTTTCTTT. Translating gives CASSLADRGGTEAFF.

This chain uses TRBV5-1 with TRBJ1-4; D is possibly TRBD1 (6 bases). This CDR3 region has 14 residues. Trimming shortened V by 3 bases and J by 8 bases, and 14 bases separated the two germline ends. The V gene's germline CDR1 is SGHRS and CDR2 YFSETQ. This chain's CDR3 is CASSSRGAREKLFF. The DNA of the CDR3 is TGCGCCAGCAGCTCCCGGGGGGCGCGGGAAAAACTGTTTTTT. The complete variable domain, with remaining parts taken from reference TRBV5-1 and TRBJ1-4, reads KAGVTQTPRYLIKTRGQQVTLSCSPISGHRSVSWYQQTPGQGLQFLFEYFSETQRNKGNFPGRFSGRQFSNSRSEMNVSTLELGDSALYLCASSSRGAREKLFFGSGTQLSVL.

The CDR3, as DNA: TGTGCCAGCAGCCTGGGGAGGGCAATGGGCTACACCTTC. It specifies CASSLGRAMGYTF. The genes are TRBV28 and TRBJ1-2; no clear D. Per the germline V gene, CDR1 is MDHEN and CDR2 is SYDVKM. The length of the CDR3 is 13 residues. V was clipped by 6 bases and J by 8 bases, with 16 bases between them.

CDR3 residues: CASSVSGRQAEQYF. The CDR3 DNA follows: TGTGCCAGTAGTGTCTCCGGCCGGCAGGCCGAGCAGTACTTC. The chain employs TRBV19 and TRBJ2-7, with no clear D. The V and J ends lost 5 bases and 6 bases respectively, with 17 bases between them. The CDR3 loop spans 14 amino acids. Germline values: CDR1 LNHDA, CDR2 SQIVND (reference sequence).

This chain connects TRBV6-5 to TRBJ2-5; D is uncertain. Trimming removed 0 bases at V and 4 bases at J, with 9 bases between. The CDR3 covers 14 residues. Germline V gene data show CDR1 as MNHEY and CDR2 as SVGAGI. The CDR3 DNA is TGTGCCAGCAGTTACTCGACCGTATCAGAGACCCAGTACTTC. As protein: CASSYSTVSETQYF.

With regard to this clone: Without the conserved terminal phenylalanine or tryptophan, this CDR3 likely stems from a read error. Because the CDR3's place on the DNA is in doubt, the DNA is left out and the CDR3 is given as listed by TCRdb. The chain uses TRBV4-1 and TRBJ2-4; the D call TRBD2 from the table was never checked on the DNA. The germline V gene has CDR1 MGHRA and CDR2 YSYEKL. The CDR3 is made up of 10 amino acids, end residues included. The chain's CDR3 is CASSQPKVAL.

The rearrangement links TRBV19 to TRBJ2-7; weak D call: TRBD1 (6 bases). The V gene lost 6 bases and the J gene lost 3 bases, with 12 bases spanning the gap. The CDR3 runs 13 residues. Germline V gives CDR1 LNHDA, CDR2 SQIVND (reference sequence). The CDR3 sequence is CASRTGDNYEQYF. CDR3 nucleotides: TGTGCCAGTAGGACCGGGGACAACTACGAGCAGTACTTC.

About this clone itself: Other DNA sequences in this sample translate to the same CDR3. This chain uses TRBV18 with TRBJ1-1; possibly TRBD1 for D (5 bases). Germline V CDR1 and CDR2: KGHSH, LQKENI. CDR3 length: 14 residues. The V end lost 1 base, the J end lost 2 bases, and 8 bases lay between the germline ends. This CDR3 reads CASSPQTVNTEAFF. The DNA of the CDR3 is TGTGCCAGCTCACCACAGACAGTCAACACTGAAGCTTTCTTT. The whole variable domain, remainder taken from reference TRBV18 and TRBJ1-1, is NAGVMQNPRHLVRRRGQEARLRCSPMKGHSHVYWYRQLPEEGLKFMVYLQKENIIDESGMPKERFSAEFPKEGPSILRIQQVVRGDSAAYFCASSPQTVNTEAFFGQGTRLTVV.

As to this clone: This sample also contains other DNA sequences that code for the same CDR3. The chain combines TRBV9 with TRBJ1-2, with D uncertain. V dropped 4 bases and J dropped 3 bases, with 7 bases sitting between them. In germline, CDR1 is SGDLS, CDR2 YYNGEE. This CDR3 has 12 residues. CDR3 in amino acids: CASSLQDYGYTF. The CDR3, as DNA: TGTGCCAGCAGCCTCCAAGACTATGGCTACACCTTC.

The gene calls are TRBV5-4 and TRBJ2-6; weak D call: TRBD1 (6 bases). The CDR3 loop spans 15 amino acids. Trimming removed 4 bases from V and 2 bases from J, with 10 bases in between. Germline V gene data show CDR1 as SGHNT and CDR2 as YYREEE (reference sequence). CDR3 DNA: TGTGCCAGCAGCCGACAGGATCCTGGGGCCAACGTCCTGACTTTC. This translates into CASSRQDPGANVLTF.

V usage is TRBV14 and J usage is TRBJ2-1; D uncertain. CDR1 and CDR2 from the germline V gene are SGHDN and FVKESK. The CDR3 is 15 residues long. The ends were cut back, 0 bases at V and 6 bases at J, with 12 bases in the middle. Here the CDR3 reads CASSQESGWGNEQFF. In nucleotides, the CDR3 is TGTGCCAGCAGCCAAGAGTCCGGTTGGGGCAATGAGCAGTTCTTC.

The chain carries TRBV7-9 and TRBJ2-7, with D possibly TRBD2 on 6 matching bases. Germline-derived CDR1 and CDR2 are SEHNR and FQNEAQ (reference sequence). V was trimmed by 5 bases and J by 4 bases, leaving 12 bases between them. The CDR3 spans 13 residues. CDR3 amino acids: CASSPWGDYEQYF. The CDR3 bases are TGTGCCAGCAGCCCTTGGGGGGATTACGAGCAGTACTTC.

The rearrangement joins TRBV14 to TRBJ2-7, with D hard to call. This CDR3 has 15 residues. Trimming cost V 4 bases and J 4 bases, with 17 bases left between them. In germline, CDR1 is SGHDN, CDR2 FVKESK. Here the CDR3 DNA reads TGTGCCAGCAGCCTGTTGGGCACTGCTCCGTACGAGCAGTACTTC. The encoded protein is CASSLLGTAPYEQYF.

This chain connects TRBV10-3 to TRBJ1-2; D is unresolved. The CDR3 totals 15 residues. Deletions cut 2 bases from V and 1 base from J, with 11 bases between. CDR1 is ENHRY and CDR2 is SYGVKD in the germline V gene. The CDR3, as DNA: TGTGCCATCAGTGAGGGGAACAGTGATAACTATGGCTACACCTTC. This gives the protein CAISEGNSDNYGYTF.

J is TRBJ1-1 and V is TRBV12-5; no reliable D call. CDR1 and CDR2 from the germline V gene are LGHNT and FRNRAP. Trimming cost V 6 bases and J 1 base, with 15 bases left between them. CDR3 length equals 15 residues. The CDR3 region is CASGPGLGWNTEAFF. The CDR3 nucleotides are TGTGCTAGTGGCCCTGGACTGGGATGGAACACTGAAGCTTTCTTT.

The chain carries TRBV7-2 and TRBJ2-1; 11 bases are shared with TRBD2. The V gene's germline CDR1 is SGHTA and CDR2 FQGNSA. The CDR3 sequence is 18 residues long. Unmatched junction bases numbered 11, after V lost 1 base and J lost 6 bases. CDR3 coding DNA: TGTGCCAGCAGCTTAGGTGGGCCTAGCGGGAGGCTTTTCAATGAGCAGTTCTTC. It codes for CASSLGGPSGRLFNEQFF.

The V and J genes are TRBV5-5 and TRBJ1-3, with D tentatively TRBD1 (6 bases). CDR1 is SGHKS and CDR2 is YYEKEE in the germline V gene (reference sequence). V was pared by 4 bases and J by 0 bases, with 11 bases between. This CDR3 is 15 amino acids long. CDR3 sequence reads: CASSPGHSSGNTIYF. For the CDR3, the DNA is TGTGCCAGCAGCCCGGGACACAGCTCTGGAAACACCATATATTTT. Variable domain in full (rest from reference TRBV5-5 and TRBJ1-3): DAGVTQSPTHLIKTRGQQVTLRCSPISGHKSVSWYQQVLGQGPQFIFQYYEKEERGRGNFPDRFSARQFPNYSSELNVNALLLGDSALYLCASSPGHSSGNTIYFGEGSWLTVV.

This CDR3 reads CASRPGQASTDTQYF. The CDR3 DNA follows: TGTGCCAGCCGACCCGGGCAGGCCAGCACAGATACGCAGTATTTT. V and J are TRBV6-1 and TRBJ2-3; D unresolved. CDR1 and CDR2 from the germline V gene are MNHNS and SASEGT. The CDR3 loop spans 15 amino acids. The V end lost 8 bases, the J end lost 0 bases, and 15 bases lay between the germline ends.

The chain employs TRBV6-5 and TRBJ2-7; either TRBD1 or TRBD2 may supply D (5 bases each). From germline, CDR1 is MNHEY and CDR2 SVGAGI. Trimming left V 7 bases short and J 1 base short, with 11 bases between. The CDR3 sequence is 13 residues long. CDR3 protein: CASTGAASYEQYF. CDR3 coding DNA: TGTGCCAGCACCGGGGCCGCGTCCTACGAGCAGTACTTC.